The subject of this entry is one T cell receptor (beta chain). Its antigen is unidentified. The V and J ends lost 6 bases and 5 bases, in that order; junction bases with no gene match: 15. The germline V gene has CDR1 SGHDT and CDR2 YYEEEE. The CDR3 totals 16 residues. These data come from a study of shared clonotypes between healthy human individuals. Across the study: Three plates each covered CD4 naive and memory; CD8 naive two, CD8 memory one. Study-level results: The genetic and exposure-history diversity represented was limited by few donors. Sampling included only blood; tissue repertoires likely differ.

Profiled with immunoSEQ multiplex PCR; TCRdb holds only in-frame clones, not every one. This table has some 2,000,000 clones, approximately 96% appearing once. The study drew its donors from healthy HIV-negative adults without recent acute infections or vaccinations. The sequence derives from a man between 18 and 35 years old in good health. The chain is built from TRBV5-6 and TRBJ2-5; 8 bases fit TRBD2. The sequenced material came from naive CD4+ T cells sorted from blood. Subset denoted: CD45RA+ positively selected. CDR3 coding DNA: TGTGCCAGCACCCGGAGGGTAGCGGGGACACGGGAGACCCAGTACTTC. Amino acids: CASTRRVAGTRETQYF.